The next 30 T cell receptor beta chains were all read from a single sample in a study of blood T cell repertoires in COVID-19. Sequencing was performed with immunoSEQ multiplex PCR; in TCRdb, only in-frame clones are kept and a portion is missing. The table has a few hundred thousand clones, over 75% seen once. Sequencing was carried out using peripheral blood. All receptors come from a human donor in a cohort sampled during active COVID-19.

In DNA form, the CDR3 reads TGTGCCAGCAGTTCCCGCGGAGGGGGCACAGATACGCAGTATTTT. This encodes CASSSRGGGTDTQYF. This rearrangement joins TRBV2 to TRBJ2-3, with D possibly being TRBD2 (6 bases). Germline CDR1 reads SNHLY; CDR2 reads FYNNEI. This CDR3 has 15 residues. The germline V and J ends were trimmed by 5 bases and 1 base, with 13 bases remaining between them. Full variable domain (outside the CDR3, taken from reference TRBV2 and TRBJ2-3): EPEVTQTPSHQVTQMGQEVILRCVPISNHLYFYWYRQILGQKVEFLVSFYNNEISEKSEIFDDQFSVERPDGSNFTLKIRSTKLEDSAMYFCASSSRGGGTDTQYFGPGTRLTVL.

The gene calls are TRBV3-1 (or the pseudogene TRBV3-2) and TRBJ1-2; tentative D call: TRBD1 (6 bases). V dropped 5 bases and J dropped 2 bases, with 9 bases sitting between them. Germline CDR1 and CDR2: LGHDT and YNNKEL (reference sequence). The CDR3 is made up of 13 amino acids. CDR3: CASSSTGNYGYTF. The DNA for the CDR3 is TGTGCCAGCAGCTCGACAGGAAACTATGGCTACACCTTC.

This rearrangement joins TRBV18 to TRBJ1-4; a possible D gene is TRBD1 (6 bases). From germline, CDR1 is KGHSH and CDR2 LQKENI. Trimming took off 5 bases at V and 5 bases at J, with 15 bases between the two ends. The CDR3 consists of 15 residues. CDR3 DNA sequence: TGTGCCAGCTCAAAAGAAGACAGGTCCAATGAAAAACTGTTTTTT. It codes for CASSKEDRSNEKLFF.

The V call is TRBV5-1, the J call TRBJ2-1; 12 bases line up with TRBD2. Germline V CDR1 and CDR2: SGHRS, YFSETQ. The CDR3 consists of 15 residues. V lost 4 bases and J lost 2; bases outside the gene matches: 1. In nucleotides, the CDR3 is TGCGCCAGCAGCCGACTAGCGGGGGCCTACAATGAGCAGTTCTTC. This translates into CASSRLAGAYNEQFF.

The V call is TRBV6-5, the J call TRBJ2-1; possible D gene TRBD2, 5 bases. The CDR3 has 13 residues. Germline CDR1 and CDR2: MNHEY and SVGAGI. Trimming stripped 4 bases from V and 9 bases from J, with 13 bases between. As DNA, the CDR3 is TGTGCCAGCAGTTCTGACCGACGGGGTGAGCAGTTCTTC. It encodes CASSSDRRGEQFF.

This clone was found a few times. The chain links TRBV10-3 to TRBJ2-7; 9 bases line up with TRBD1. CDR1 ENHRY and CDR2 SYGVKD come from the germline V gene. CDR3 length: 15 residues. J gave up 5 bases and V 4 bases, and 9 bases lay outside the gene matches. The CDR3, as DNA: TGTGCCATCAGTGGAACCGGGACAGGGAGGAACGAGCAGTACTTC. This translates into CAISGTGTGRNEQYF.

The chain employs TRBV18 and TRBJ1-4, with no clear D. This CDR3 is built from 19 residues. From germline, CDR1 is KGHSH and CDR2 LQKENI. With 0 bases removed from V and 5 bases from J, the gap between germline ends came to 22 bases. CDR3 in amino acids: CASSPPRPKIWPANEKLFF. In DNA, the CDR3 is TGTGCCAGCTCACCACCGCGGCCGAAAATTTGGCCTGCAAATGAAAAACTGTTTTTT.

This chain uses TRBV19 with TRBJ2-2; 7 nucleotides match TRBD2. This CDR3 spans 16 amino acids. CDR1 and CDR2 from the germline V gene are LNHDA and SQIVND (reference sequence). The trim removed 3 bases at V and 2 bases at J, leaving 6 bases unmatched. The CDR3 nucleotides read TGTGCCAGTAGTATGGGGCTAGCGGCAAACACCGGGGAGCTGTTTTTT. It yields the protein CASSMGLAANTGELFF.

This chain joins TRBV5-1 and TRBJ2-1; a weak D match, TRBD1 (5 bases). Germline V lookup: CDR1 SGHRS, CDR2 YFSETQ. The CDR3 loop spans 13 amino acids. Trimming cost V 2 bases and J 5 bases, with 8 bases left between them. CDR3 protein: CASSFLGHNEQFF. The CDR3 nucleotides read TGCGCCAGCAGCTTTCTGGGGCACAATGAGCAGTTCTTC.

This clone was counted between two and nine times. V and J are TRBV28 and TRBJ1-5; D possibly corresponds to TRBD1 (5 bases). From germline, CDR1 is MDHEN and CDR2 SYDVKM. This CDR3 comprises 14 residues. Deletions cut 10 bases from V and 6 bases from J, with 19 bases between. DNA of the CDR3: TGTGCCACCCAGGGAGGGGACGGTTCTCAGCCCCAGCATTTT. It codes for CATQGGDGSQPQHF.

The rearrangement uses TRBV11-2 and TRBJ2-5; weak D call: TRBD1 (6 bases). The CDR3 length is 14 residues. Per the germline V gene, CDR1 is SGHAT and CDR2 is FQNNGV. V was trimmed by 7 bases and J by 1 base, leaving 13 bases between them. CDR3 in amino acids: CASNLRDTQETQYF. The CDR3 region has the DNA TGTGCCAGCAATCTCCGGGACACCCAAGAGACCCAGTACTTC. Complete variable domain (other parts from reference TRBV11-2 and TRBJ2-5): EAGVAQSPRYKIIEKRQSVAFWCNPISGHATLYWYQQILGQGPKLLIQFQNNGVVDDSQLPKDRFSAERLKGVDSTLKIQPAKLEDSAVYLCASNLRDTQETQYFGPGTRLLVL.

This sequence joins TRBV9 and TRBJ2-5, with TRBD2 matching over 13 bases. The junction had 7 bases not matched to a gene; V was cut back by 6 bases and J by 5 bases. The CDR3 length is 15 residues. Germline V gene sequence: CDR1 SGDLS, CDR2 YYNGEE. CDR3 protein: CASNLGLAGVETQYF. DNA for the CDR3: TGTGCCAGCAACCTCGGACTAGCGGGGGTTGAGACCCAGTACTTC.

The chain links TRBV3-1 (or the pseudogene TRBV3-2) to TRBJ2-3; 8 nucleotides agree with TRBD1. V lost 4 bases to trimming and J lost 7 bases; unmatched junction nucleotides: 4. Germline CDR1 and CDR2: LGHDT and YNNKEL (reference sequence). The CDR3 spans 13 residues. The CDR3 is CASSPDRANTQYF. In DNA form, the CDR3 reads TGTGCCAGCAGCCCGGACAGGGCAAATACGCAGTATTTT.

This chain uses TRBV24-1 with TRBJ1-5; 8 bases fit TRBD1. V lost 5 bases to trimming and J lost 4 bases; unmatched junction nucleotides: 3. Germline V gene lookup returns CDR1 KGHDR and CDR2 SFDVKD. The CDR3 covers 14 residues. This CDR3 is CATSGQGPNQPQHF. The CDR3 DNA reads TGTGCCACCAGTGGACAGGGGCCTAATCAGCCCCAGCATTTT.

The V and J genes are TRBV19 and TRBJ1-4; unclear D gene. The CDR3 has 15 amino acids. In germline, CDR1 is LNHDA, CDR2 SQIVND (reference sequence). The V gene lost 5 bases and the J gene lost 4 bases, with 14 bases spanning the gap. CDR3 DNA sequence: TGTGCCAGTAGTCTTGGAGGACGGAATAATGAAAAACTGTTTTTT. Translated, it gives CASSLGGRNNEKLFF.

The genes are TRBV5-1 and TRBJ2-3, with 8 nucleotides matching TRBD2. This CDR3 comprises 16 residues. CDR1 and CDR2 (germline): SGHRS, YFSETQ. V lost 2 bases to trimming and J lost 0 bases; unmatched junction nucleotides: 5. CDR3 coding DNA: TGCGCCAGCAGCTTTACCAGCGGGGGAAGCACAGATACGCAGTATTTT. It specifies CASSFTSGGSTDTQYF.

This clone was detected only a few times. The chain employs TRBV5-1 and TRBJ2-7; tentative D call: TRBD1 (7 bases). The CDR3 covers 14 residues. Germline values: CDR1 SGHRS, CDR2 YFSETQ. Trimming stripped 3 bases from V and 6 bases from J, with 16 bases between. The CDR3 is CASSWGDSRGEQYF. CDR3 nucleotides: TGCGCCAGCAGCTGGGGGGACAGCCGGGGCGAGCAGTACTTC. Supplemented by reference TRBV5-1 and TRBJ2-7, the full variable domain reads KAGVTQTPRYLIKTRGQQVTLSCSPISGHRSVSWYQQTPGQGLQFLFEYFSETQRNKGNFPGRFSGRQFSNSRSEMNVSTLELGDSALYLCASSWGDSRGEQYFGPGTRLTVT.

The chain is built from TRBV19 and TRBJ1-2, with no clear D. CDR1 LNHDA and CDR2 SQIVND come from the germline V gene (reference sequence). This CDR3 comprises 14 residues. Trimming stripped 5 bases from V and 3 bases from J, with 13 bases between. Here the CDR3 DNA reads TGTGCCAGTAGTCCTCGCGGCGAGGACTATGGCTACACCTTC. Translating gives CASSPRGEDYGYTF. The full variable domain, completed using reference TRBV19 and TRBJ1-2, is DGGITQSPKYLFRKEGQNVTLSCEQNLNHDAMYWYRQDPGQGLRLIYYSQIVNDFQKGDIAEGYSVSREKKESFPLTVTSAQKNPTAFYLCASSPRGEDYGYTFGSGTRLTVV.

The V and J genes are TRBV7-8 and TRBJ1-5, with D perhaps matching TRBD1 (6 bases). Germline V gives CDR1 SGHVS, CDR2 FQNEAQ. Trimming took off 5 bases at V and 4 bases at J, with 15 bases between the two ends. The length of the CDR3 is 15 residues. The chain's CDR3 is CASSDNRVWNQPQHF. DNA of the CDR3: TGTGCCAGCAGCGACAACAGGGTTTGGAATCAGCCCCAGCATTTT. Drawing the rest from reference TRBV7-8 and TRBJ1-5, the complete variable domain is GAGVSQSPRYKVAKRGQDVALRCDPISGHVSLFWYQQALGQGPEFLTYFQNEAQLDKSGLPSDRFFAERPEGSVSTLKIQRTQQEDSAVYLCASSDNRVWNQPQHFGDGTRLSIL.

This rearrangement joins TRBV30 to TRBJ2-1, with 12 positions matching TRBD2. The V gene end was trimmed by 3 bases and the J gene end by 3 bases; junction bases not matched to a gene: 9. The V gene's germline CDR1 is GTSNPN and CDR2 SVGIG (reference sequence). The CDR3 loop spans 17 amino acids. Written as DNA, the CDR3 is TGTGCCTGGAGCTTTCGTAGGACTAGCGGGGTCTACAATGAGCAGTTCTTC. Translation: CAWSFRRTSGVYNEQFF.

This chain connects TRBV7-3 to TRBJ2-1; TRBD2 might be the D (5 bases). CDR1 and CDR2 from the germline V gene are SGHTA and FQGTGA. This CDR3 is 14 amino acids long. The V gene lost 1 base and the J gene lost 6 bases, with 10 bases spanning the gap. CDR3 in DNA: TGTGCCAGCAGCTTAAAGACCCGGGGCAATGAGCAGTTCTTC. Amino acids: CASSLKTRGNEQFF.

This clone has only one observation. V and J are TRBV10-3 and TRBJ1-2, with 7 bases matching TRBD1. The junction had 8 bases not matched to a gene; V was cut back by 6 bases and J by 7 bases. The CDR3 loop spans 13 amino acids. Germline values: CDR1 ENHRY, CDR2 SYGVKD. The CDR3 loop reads CAISPTGVGGYTF. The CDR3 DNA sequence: TGTGCCATCAGCCCAACAGGGGTTGGTGGCTACACCTTC.

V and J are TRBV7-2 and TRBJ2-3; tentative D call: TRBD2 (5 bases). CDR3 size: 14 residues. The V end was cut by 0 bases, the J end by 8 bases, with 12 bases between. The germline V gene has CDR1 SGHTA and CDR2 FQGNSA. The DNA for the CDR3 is TGTGCCAGCAGCTTAGCGGAGGCCGTTGGTACGCAGTATTTT. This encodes CASSLAEAVGTQYF.

In DNA form, the CDR3 reads TGCGCCAGCAGTGAGTCGGGCGGGACCCATTACGAGCAGTACTTC. It yields the protein CASSESGGTHYEQYF. The chain combines TRBV10-1 with TRBJ2-7; D might be TRBD2 (6 bases). The V and J ends lost 0 bases and 4 bases respectively, with 13 bases between them. Germline CDR1 and CDR2: WNHNN and SYGVQD (reference sequence). CDR3 size: 15 residues.

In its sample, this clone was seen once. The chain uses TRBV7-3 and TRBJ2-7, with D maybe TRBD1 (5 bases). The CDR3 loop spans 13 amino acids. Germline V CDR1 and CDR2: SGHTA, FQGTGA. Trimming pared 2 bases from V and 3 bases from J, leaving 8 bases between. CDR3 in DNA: TGTGCCAGCAGCTTATTTGACAGCTACGAGCAGTACTTC. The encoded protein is CASSLFDSYEQYF.

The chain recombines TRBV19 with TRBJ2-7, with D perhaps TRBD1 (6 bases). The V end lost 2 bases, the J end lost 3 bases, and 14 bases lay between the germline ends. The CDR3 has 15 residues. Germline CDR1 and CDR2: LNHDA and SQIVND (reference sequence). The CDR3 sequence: CASSILGGHGYEQYF. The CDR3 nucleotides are TGTGCCAGTAGTATATTAGGGGGACACGGCTACGAGCAGTACTTC.

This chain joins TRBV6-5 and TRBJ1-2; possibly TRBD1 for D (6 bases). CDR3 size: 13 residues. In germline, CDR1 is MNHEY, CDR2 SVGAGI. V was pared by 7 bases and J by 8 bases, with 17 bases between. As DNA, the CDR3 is TGTGCCAGCAACTCGGCGGGGGCGGGCGGCTACACCTTC. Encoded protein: CASNSAGAGGYTF.

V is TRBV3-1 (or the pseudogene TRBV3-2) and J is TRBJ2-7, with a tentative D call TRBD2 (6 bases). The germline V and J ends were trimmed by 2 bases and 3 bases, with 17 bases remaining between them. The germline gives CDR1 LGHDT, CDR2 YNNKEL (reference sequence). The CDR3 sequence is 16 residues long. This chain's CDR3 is CASSQRRGRLNYEQYF. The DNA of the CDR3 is TGTGCCAGCAGCCAAAGGCGGGGAAGATTAAACTACGAGCAGTACTTC.

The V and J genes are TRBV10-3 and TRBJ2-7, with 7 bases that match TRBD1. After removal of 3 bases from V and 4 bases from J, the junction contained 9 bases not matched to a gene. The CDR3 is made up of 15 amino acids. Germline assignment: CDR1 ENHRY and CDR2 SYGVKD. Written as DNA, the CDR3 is TGTGCCATCAGTGAAGACAGGGTTGTCGAGTACGAGCAGTACTTC. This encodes CAISEDRVVEYEQYF.

CDR3 loop: CASSLGQGKNIQYF. The CDR3, as DNA: TGTGCCAGCAGCCTGGGACAGGGGAAAAACATTCAGTACTTC. The chain recombines TRBV7-6 with TRBJ2-4, with 10 bases aligning to TRBD1. The V gene end was trimmed by 5 bases and the J gene end by 4 bases; junction bases not matched to a gene: 2. Germline V CDR1 and CDR2: SGHVS, FNYEAQ. This CDR3 contains 14 residues.